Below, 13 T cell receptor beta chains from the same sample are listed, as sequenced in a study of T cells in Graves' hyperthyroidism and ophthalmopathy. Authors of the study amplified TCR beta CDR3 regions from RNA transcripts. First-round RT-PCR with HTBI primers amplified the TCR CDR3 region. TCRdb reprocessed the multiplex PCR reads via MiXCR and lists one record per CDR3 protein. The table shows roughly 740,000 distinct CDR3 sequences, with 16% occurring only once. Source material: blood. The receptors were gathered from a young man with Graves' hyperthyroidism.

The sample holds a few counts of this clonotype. The CDR3 DNA reads as TGCAGTGCCCCTTACTGGGACGGGAACTACGAGCAGTACTTC. This gives the protein CSAPYWDGNYEQYF. This chain joins TRBV20-1 and TRBJ2-7; D tentatively fits TRBD1 or TRBD2 (5 bases each). Germline V gene data show CDR1 as DFQATT and CDR2 as SNEGSKA (reference sequence). CDR3 length: 14 residues. Trimming took 6 bases from V and 3 from J, leaving 18 bases between them.

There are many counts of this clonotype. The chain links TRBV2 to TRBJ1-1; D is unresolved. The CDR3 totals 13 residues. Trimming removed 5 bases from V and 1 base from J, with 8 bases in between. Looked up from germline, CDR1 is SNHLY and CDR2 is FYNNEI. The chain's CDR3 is CASSNRENTEAFF. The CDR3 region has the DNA TGTGCCAGCAGTAACCGGGAGAACACTGAAGCTTTCTTT. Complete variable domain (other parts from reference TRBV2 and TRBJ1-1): EPEVTQTPSHQVTQMGQEVILRCVPISNHLYFYWYRQILGQKVEFLVSFYNNEISEKSEIFDDQFSVERPDGSNFTLKIRSTKLEDSAMYFCASSNRENTEAFFGQGTRLTVV.

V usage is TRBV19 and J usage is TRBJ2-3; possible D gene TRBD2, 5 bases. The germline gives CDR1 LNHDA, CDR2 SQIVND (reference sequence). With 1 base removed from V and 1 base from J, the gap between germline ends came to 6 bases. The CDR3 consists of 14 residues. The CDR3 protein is CASSIGGRTDTQYF. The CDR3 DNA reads TGTGCCAGTAGTATAGGAGGGCGCACAGATACGCAGTATTTT.

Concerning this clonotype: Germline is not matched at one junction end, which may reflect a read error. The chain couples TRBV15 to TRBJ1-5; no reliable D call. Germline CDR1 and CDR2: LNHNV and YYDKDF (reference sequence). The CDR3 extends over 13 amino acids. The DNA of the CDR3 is TGTGCCACCAGCAGAGGGTTGAATCAGCCCCGGCATTTT. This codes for CATSRGLNQPRHF.

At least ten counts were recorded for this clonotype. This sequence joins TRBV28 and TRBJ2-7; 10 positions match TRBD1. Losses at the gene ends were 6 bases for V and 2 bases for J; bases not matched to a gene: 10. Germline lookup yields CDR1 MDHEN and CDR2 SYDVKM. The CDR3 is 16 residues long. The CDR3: CASSRGTGTGAYEQYF. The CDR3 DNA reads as TGTGCCAGCAGCCGCGGCACCGGGACAGGGGCCTACGAGCAGTACTTC.

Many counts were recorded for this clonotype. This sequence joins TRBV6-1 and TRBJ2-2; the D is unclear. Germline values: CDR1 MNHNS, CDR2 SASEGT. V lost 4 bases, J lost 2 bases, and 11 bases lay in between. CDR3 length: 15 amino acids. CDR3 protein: CASSGIGPNTGELFF. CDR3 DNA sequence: TGTGCCAGCAGTGGAATAGGACCCAACACCGGGGAGCTGTTTTTT.

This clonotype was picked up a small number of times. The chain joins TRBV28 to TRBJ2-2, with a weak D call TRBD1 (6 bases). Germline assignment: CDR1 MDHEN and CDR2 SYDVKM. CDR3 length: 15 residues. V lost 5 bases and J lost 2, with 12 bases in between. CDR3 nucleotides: TGTGCCAGCAGTCCCGGGACACAAAACACCGGGGAGCTGTTTTTT. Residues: CASSPGTQNTGELFF.

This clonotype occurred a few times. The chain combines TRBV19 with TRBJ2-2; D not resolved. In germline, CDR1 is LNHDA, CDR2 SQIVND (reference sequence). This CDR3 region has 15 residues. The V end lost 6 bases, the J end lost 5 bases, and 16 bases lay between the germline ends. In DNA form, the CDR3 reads TGTGCCAGTAGGGCCGCGTCGTTGGCTACCGGGGAGCTGTTTTTT. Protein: CASRAASLATGELFF.

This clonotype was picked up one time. The CDR3 protein is CATREGGDNEQFF. The CDR3 DNA reads as TGTGCCACGCGGGAGGGAGGTGACAATGAGCAGTTCTTC. The chain recombines TRBV10-3 with TRBJ2-1; 9 bases are shared with TRBD2. Losses at the gene ends were 10 bases for V and 5 bases for J; bases not matched to a gene: 6. The CDR3 runs 13 residues. Germline assignment: CDR1 ENHRY and CDR2 SYGVKD.

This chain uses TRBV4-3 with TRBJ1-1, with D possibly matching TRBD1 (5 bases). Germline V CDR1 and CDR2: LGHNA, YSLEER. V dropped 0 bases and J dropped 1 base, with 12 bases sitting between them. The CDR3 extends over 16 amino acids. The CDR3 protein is CASSQEAGYKNTEAFF. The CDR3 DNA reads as TGCGCCAGCAGCCAAGAGGCAGGGTATAAGAACACTGAAGCTTTCTTT.

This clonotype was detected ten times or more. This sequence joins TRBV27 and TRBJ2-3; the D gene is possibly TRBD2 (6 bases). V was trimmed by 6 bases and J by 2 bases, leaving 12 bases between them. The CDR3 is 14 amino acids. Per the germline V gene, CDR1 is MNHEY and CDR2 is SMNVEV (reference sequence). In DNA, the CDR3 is TGTGCCAGCAGATACCGGAGGGTCACAGATACGCAGTATTTT. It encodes CASRYRRVTDTQYF.

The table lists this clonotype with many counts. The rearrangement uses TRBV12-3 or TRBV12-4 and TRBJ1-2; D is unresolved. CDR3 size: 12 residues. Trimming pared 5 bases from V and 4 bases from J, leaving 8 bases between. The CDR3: CASSPTFYGYTF. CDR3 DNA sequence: TGTGCCAGCAGTCCCACGTTCTATGGCTACACCTTC.

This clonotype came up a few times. The CDR3 sequence is CASSQDPPWGALAGANVLTF. Here the CDR3 DNA reads TGTGCCAGCAGCCAAGATCCGCCCTGGGGGGCACTTGCTGGGGCCAACGTCCTGACTTTC. This chain links TRBV14 with TRBJ2-6; tentatively, D is TRBD1 or TRBD2 (6 bases each). Germline V gene sequence: CDR1 SGHDN, CDR2 FVKESK. The CDR3 sequence is 20 residues long. V was shortened by 0 bases and J by 2 bases, with 20 bases between the two germline ends.